Listed below are T cell receptor beta chains from one sample, sequenced in a study of blood T cell repertoires in COVID-19. The method was immunoSEQ multiplex PCR; TCRdb's version includes in-frame clones alone and lacks a portion of them. Of around 67,000 clones listed, around 79% are singletons. The sample taken for sequencing was peripheral blood. The receptors derive from a woman in her 70s with acute or convalescent COVID-19. Both conserved end residues are part of each CDR3. Fields, in order: clone size, V gene, J gene, D gene, CDR3 DNA, CDR3 protein. A D gene is named only where the DNA matches it firmly. Size tells how often a clone was seen (once, few, many) or the class of an expanded clone, and some rows leave it out.

-,TRBV7-2,TRBJ1-1,TRBD1,TGTGCCAGCAGCTTAGGACAGGGGGTAGCTGAAGCTTTCTTT,CASSLGQGVAEAFF
few,TRBV19,TRBJ2-7,-,TGTGCCAGTAGTAAAGGGGCCCCCTACGAGCAGTACTTC,CASSKGAPYEQYF
few,TRBV4-2,TRBJ1-4,-,TGTGCCAGCAGCCAAGATGCGATAGGGGATACAACTAATGAAAAACTGTTTTTT,CASSQDAIGDTTNEKLFF
many,TRBV11-2,TRBJ2-2,-,TGTGCCAGCAGCCCCGACAGTAACACCGGGGAGCTGTTTTTT,CASSPDSNTGELFF
-,TRBV7-8,TRBJ2-2,-,TGTGCCAGCAGCTTAGCCCCCGGAGGGTCCGGGGAGCTGTTTTTT,CASSLAPGGSGELFF
-,TRBV12-3/TRBV12-4,TRBJ2-7,-,TGTGCCAGCGGACTGGGGTACGAGCAGTACTTC,CASGLGYEQYF
few,TRBV5-6,TRBJ1-2,TRBD1,TGTGCCAGCAGCCCCCGGGACAGGATAGTTTCTTATGGCTACACCTTC,CASSPRDRIVSYGYTF
few,TRBV7-2,TRBJ1-4,TRBD1,TGTGCCAGCAGCCTCCAGGGGGCCGAAAAACTGTTTTTT,CASSLQGAEKLFF
-,TRBV3-1/TRBV3-2,TRBJ1-2,-,TGTGCCAGCAGCCAAGTTAGCTATGGCTACACCTTC,CASSQVSYGYTF
-,TRBV10-3,TRBJ1-5,-,TGTGCCATCAGGCCTCGACAGGTCATCCCCCTTAATCAGCCCCAGCATTTT,CAIRPRQVIPLNQPQHF
-,TRBV19,TRBJ2-4,-,TGTGCCAGTAGTATCCACGGAGCCAAAAACATTCAGTACTTC,CASSIHGAKNIQYF
few,TRBV10-3,TRBJ2-7,TRBD2,TGTGCCATCAGTGAGTCGACTAGCGGGGGCTACGAGCAGTACTTC,CAISESTSGGYEQYF
few,TRBV29-1,TRBJ1-1,-,TGCAGCGTCTACGGACAGAGGAACACTGAAGCTTTCTTT,CSVYGQRNTEAFF
few,TRBV18,TRBJ1-4,TRBD1,TGTGCCAGCTCCCCATACACACAGGGGATCGGGGAAAAACTGTTTTTT,CASSPYTQGIGEKLFF
few,TRBV19,TRBJ2-7,-,TGTGCCAGTAGTGCAGGGTTGGTGGGCTCCTACGAGCAGTACTTC,CASSAGLVGSYEQYF
large,TRBV4-1,TRBJ1-1,-,TGCGCCAGCAGCCAAGATCTATACAGGGCGAACACTGAAGCTTTCTTT,CASSQDLYRANTEAFF